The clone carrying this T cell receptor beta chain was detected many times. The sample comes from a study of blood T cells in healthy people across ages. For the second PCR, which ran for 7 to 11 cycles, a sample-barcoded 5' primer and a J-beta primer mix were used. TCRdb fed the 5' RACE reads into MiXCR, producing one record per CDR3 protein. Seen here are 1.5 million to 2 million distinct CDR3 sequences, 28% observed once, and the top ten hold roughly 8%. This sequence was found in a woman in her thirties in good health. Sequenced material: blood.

CDR3 loop: CASSLWAGETQYF. The CDR3 DNA is TGCGCCAGCAGCCTGTGGGCAGGGGAGACCCAGTACTTC. The gene calls are TRBV5-1 and TRBJ2-5; TRBD1 is a possible D gene (5 bases). Germline CDR1 is SGHRS and CDR2 is YFSETQ. V lost 4 bases and J lost 5, with 12 bases in between. This CDR3 has 13 amino acids. Drawing the rest from reference TRBV5-1 and TRBJ2-5, the complete variable domain is KAGVTQTPRYLIKTRGQQVTLSCSPISGHRSVSWYQQTPGQGLQFLFEYFSETQRNKGNFPGRFSGRQFSNSRSEMNVSTLELGDSALYLCASSLWAGETQYFGPGTRLLVL.